This T cell receptor beta chain was recorded in a study of blood T cell repertoires in COVID-19. Sequenced by immunoSEQ multiplex PCR; TCRdb stores in-frame clones only, minus some. The sample includes 150,000 to 250,000 clones, roughly 87% of them seen just once. Among Cohort 3 donors, those recovered had two negative PCRs, clearance, or symptom resolution. The CDR3 totals 16 residues. The V gene lost 4 bases and the J gene lost 3 bases, with 17 bases spanning the gap. The germline CDR1 and CDR2 sequences are MRHNA and SNTAGT. The source of this sequence is a woman aged 25 to 39 who had recovered from COVID-19. V gene TRBV6-4 combines with J gene TRBJ2-3; D may be TRBD2 (7 bases). The specimen sequenced was PBMCs or T cells enriched from blood (not recorded which). This CDR3 is CASSVTGGMETDTQYF. CDR3 coding DNA: TGTGCCAGCAGTGTTACGGGGGGCATGGAGACAGATACGCAGTATTTT.